This T cell receptor beta chain came from a study of vaccination and CD4 T cells after COVID-19. Study information: Convalescent cases consisted of six males and four females, of whom two were Hispanic.

Sequenced with the Oncomine TCR Beta short-read assay was DNA taken from cultured CD4+ T cells. TCRdb reprocessed the PCR reads via MiXCR and lists one record per CDR3 protein. The data hold about 7,000 distinct CDR3 sequences, with roughly two fifths observed a single time. Documented treatment: approximately nine-day PBMC culture with coronavirus spike peptide pools or control peptides (ViraFEST assay). The unexposed donor gave CD4+ T cells before the COVID-19 pandemic (2011-2018). TCR sequencing followed the expansion of antigen-specific T cells with peptide pools in ViraFEST. Trimming shortened V by 2 bases and J by 5 bases, and 15 bases separated the two germline ends. CDR1 is DFQATT and CDR2 is SNEGSKA in the germline V gene (reference sequence). The CDR3 is made up of 14 amino acids. This clonotype was recorded a few times. The antigen remains undetermined.

The source of this sequence is a human donor in good health. Sequencing used CD4+ T cells from blood, cultured in vitro. The rearrangement joins TRBV20-1 to TRBJ1-2, with TRBD1 as a possible D gene (6 bases). The CDR3 reads CSARPDSSSYGYTF. CDR3 DNA sequence: TGCAGTGCTAGACCGGACAGCTCGAGTTATGGCTACACCTTC.